This T cell receptor beta chain was identified during a study of T-cell memory formation after mild COVID-19. Study observations and caveats: Memory from before infection featured some responding clones, which suggests cross-reactive memory joined.

5'RACE primed from the constant segment yielded TCR alpha and TCR beta cDNA libraries bearing sample barcodes and UMIs. MiXCR was run by TCRdb on the 5' RACE reads, yielding one entry per CDR3 protein. Here the sample spans about 88,000 distinct CDR3 sequences, roughly 25% being singletons. This clonotype was detected only a few times. What it recognizes is unknown. Deletions cut 8 bases from V and 4 bases from J, with 23 bases between. Germline CDR1 is MNHEY and CDR2 is SMNVEV (reference sequence). The CDR3 runs 16 residues. This TCR came from a man aged 18 to 29 who had mild COVID-19 (a few samples of this study predate the infection). Cell type and time point are not known. The chain employs TRBV27 and TRBJ1-1; D call uncertain. Sequencing was performed on PBMCs or a T cell subset sorted from them (not recorded which). CDR3 in amino acids: CASLPRGGLLGTEAFF. CDR3 coding DNA: TGTGCCAGCTTACCCCGAGGTGGGCTCCTGGGCACTGAAGCTTTCTTT.